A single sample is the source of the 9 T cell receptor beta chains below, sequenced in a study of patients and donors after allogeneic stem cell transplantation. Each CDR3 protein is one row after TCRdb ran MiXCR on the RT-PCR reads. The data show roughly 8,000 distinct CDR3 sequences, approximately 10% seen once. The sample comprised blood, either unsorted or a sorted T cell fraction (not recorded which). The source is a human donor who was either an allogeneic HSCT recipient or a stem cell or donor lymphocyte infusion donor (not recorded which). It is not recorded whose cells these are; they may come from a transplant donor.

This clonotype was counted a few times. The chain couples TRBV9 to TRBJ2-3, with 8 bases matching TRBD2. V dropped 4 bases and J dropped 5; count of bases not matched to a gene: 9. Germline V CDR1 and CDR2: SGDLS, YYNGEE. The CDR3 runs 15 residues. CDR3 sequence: CASSPPERGIDTQYF. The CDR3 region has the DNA TGTGCCAGCAGCCCCCCCGAGCGGGGGATAGATACGCAGTATTTT.

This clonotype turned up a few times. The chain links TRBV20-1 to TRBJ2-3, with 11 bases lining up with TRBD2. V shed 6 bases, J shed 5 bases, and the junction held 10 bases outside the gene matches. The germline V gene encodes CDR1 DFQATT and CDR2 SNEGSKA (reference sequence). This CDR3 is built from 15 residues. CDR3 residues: CSAYIAGGLVDTQYF. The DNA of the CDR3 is TGCAGTGCCTATATAGCGGGGGGGCTCGTAGATACGCAGTATTTT.

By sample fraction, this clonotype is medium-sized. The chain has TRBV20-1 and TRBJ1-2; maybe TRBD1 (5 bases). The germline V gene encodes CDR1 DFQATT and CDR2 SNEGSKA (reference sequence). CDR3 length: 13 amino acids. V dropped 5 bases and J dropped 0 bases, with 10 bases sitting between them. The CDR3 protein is CSAGGRTNYGYTF. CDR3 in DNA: TGCAGTGCTGGGGGGAGAACTAACTATGGCTACACCTTC.

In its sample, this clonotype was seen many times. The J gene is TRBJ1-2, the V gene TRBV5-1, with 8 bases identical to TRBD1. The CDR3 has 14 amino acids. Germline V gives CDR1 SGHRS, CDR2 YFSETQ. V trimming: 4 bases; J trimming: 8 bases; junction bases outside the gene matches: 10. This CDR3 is CASSQPRTGSGYTF. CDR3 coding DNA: TGCGCCAGCAGCCAGCCCAGGACAGGGAGCGGCTACACCTTC.

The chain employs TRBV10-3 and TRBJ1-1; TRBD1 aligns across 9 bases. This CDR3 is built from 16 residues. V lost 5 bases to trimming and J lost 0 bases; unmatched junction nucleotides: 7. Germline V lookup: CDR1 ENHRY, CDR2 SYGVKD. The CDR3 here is CAISTTGGRLNTEAFF. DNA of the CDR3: TGTGCCATCAGTACGACAGGGGGTCGGTTGAACACTGAAGCTTTCTTT.

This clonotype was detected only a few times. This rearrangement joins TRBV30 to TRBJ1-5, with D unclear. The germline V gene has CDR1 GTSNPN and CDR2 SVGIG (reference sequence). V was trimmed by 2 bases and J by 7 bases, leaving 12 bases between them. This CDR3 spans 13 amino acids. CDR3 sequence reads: CAWSSGVRQPQHF. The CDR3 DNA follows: TGTGCCTGGAGTAGCGGGGTGCGACAGCCCCAGCATTTT.

The CDR3 is CSASGGVQDTQYF. CDR3 in DNA: TGCAGTGCTAGCGGGGGGGTACAAGATACGCAGTATTTT. This chain uses TRBV20-1 with TRBJ2-3; 8 nucleotides agree with TRBD2. V lost 3 bases to trimming and J lost 5 bases; unmatched junction nucleotides: 4. CDR1 and CDR2 from the germline V gene are DFQATT and SNEGSKA (reference sequence). The length of the CDR3 is 13 residues.

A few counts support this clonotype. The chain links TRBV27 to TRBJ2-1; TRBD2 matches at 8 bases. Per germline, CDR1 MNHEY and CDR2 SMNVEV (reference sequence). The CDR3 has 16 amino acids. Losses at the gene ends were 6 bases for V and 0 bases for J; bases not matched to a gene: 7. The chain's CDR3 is CASSRGGGSSYNEQFF. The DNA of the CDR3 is TGTGCCAGCAGCCGGGGGGGCGGGAGCTCCTACAATGAGCAGTTCTTC.

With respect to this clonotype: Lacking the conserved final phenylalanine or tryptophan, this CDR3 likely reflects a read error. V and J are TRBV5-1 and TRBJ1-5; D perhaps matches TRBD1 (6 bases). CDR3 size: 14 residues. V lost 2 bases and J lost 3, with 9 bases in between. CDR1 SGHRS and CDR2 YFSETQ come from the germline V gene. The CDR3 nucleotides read TGCGCCAGCAGCTTAGGACAGCCCAATCAGCCCCAGCATTAT. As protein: CASSLGQPNQPQHY.